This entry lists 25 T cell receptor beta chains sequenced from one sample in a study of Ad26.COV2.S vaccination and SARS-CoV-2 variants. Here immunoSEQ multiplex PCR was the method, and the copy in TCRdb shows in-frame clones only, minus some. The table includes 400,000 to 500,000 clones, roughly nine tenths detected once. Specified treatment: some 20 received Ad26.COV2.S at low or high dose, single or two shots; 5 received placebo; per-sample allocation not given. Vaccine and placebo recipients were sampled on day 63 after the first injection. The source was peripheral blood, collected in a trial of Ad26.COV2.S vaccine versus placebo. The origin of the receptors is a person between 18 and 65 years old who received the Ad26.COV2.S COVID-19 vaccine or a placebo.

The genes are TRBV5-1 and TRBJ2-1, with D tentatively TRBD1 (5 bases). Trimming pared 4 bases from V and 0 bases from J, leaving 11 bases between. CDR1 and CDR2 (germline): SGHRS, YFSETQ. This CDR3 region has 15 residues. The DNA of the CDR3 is TGCGCCAGCAGCATAGGGGTGAGCTCCTACAATGAGCAGTTCTTC. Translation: CASSIGVSSYNEQFF.

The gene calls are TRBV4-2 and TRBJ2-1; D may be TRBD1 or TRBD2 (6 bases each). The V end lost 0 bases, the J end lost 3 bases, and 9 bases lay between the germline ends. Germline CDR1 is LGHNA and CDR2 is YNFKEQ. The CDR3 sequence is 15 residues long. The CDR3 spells CASSQERGDYNEQFF. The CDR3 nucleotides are TGTGCCAGCAGCCAAGAGAGGGGGGACTACAATGAGCAGTTCTTC.

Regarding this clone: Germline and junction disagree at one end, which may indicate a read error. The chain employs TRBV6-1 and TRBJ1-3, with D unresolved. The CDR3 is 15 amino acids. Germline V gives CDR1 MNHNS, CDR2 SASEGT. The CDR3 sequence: CASGEGRSSGNTIYF. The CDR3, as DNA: TGTGCCAGCGGTGAGGGCAGGAGCTCTGGAAACACCATATATTTT.

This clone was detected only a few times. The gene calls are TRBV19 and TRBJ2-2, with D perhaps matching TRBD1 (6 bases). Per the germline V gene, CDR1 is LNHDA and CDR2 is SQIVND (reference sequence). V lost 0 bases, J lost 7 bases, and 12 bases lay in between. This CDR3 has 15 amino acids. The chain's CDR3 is CASSIEEGGIGELFF. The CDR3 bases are TGTGCCAGTAGTATAGAAGAAGGGGGTATCGGGGAGCTGTTTTTT.

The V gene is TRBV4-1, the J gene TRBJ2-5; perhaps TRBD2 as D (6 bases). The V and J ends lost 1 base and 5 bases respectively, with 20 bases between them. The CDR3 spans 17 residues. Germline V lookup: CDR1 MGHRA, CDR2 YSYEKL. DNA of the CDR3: TGCGCCAGCAGCCAAGGAAGAGGCGGGGCCCGGTGGGAGACCCAGTACTTC. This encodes CASSQGRGGARWETQYF.

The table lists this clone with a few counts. CDR3 DNA: TGTGCCTGGACCCGAAGGACAGGGGATGGCTACACCTTC. Residues: CAWTRRTGDGYTF. The gene calls are TRBV30 and TRBJ1-2; 9 bases are a match to TRBD1. V lost 4 bases to trimming and J lost 6 bases; unmatched junction nucleotides: 6. CDR3 length equals 13 residues. Germline assignment: CDR1 GTSNPN and CDR2 SVGIG (reference sequence).

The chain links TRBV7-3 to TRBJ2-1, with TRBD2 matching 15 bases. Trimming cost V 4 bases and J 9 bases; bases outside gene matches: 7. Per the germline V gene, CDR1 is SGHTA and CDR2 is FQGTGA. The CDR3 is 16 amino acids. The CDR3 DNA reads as TGTGCCAGCAGCTCGCCCGGACTAGCGGGAGGGAGTGAGCAGTTCTTC. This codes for CASSSPGLAGGSEQFF.

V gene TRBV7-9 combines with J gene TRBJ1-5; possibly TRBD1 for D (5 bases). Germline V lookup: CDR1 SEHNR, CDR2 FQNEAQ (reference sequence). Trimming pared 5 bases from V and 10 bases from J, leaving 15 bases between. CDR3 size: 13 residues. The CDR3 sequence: CASSRTPPEPQHF. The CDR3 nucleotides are TGTGCCAGCAGCCGGACACCCCCAGAACCCCAGCATTTT.

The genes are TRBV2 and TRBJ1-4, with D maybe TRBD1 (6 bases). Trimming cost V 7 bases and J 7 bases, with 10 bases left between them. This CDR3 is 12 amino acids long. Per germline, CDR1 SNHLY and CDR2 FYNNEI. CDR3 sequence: CASITGSEKLFF. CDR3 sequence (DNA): TGTGCCAGCATTACAGGGTCTGAAAAACTGTTTTTT. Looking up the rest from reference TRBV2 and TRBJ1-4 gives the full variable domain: EPEVTQTPSHQVTQMGQEVILRCVPISNHLYFYWYRQILGQKVEFLVSFYNNEISEKSEIFDDQFSVERPDGSNFTLKIRSTKLEDSAMYFCASITGSEKLFFGSGTQLSVL.

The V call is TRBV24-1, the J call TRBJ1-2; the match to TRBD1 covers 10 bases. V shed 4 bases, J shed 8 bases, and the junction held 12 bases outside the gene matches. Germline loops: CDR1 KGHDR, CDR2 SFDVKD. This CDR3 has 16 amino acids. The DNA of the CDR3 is TGTGCCACCAGTGACTCTTCGACAGGGGGCGCGGGGGGCTACACCTTC. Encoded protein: CATSDSSTGGAGGYTF.

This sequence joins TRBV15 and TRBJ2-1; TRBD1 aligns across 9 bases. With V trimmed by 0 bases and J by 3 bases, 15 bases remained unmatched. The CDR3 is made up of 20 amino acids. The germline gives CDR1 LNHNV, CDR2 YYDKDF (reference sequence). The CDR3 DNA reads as TGTGCCACCAGCAGAGATGATGGGGACAGGGCACTTGCAGACTACAATGAGCAGTTCTTC. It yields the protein CATSRDDGDRALADYNEQFF. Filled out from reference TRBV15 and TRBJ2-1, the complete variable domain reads DAMVIQNPRYQVTQFGKPVTLSCSQTLNHNVMYWYQQKSSQAPKLLFHYYDKDFNNEADTPDNFQSRRPNTSFCFLDIRSPGLGDTAMYLCATSRDDGDRALADYNEQFFGPGTRLTVL.

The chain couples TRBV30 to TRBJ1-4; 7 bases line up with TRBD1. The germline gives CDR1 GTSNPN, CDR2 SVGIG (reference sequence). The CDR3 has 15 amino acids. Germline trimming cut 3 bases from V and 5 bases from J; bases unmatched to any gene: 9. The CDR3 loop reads CAWSPPGQHNEKLFF. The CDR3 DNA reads TGTGCCTGGAGCCCCCCGGGACAGCACAATGAAAAACTGTTTTTT.

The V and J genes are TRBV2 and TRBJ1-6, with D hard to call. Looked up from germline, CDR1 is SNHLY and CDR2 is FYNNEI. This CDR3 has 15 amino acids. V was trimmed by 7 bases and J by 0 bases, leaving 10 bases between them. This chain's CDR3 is CASIGGISYNSPLHF. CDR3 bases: TGTGCCAGCATCGGAGGGATCTCCTATAATTCACCCCTCCACTTT.

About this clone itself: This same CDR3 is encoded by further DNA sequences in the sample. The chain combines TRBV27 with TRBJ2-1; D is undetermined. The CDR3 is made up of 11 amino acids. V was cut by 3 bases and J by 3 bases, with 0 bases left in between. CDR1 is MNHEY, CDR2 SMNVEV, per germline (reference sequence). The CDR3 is CASSFYNEQFF. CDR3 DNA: TGTGCCAGCAGTTTCTACAATGAGCAGTTCTTC.

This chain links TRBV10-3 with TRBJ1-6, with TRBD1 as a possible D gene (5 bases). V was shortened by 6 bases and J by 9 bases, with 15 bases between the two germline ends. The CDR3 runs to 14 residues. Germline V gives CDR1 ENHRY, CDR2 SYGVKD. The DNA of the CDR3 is TGTGCCATCAGCGAGGTCGGGGGTAGTTCACCCCTCCACTTT. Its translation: CAISEVGGSSPLHF.

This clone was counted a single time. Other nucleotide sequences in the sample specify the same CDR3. The CDR3 loop reads CASSLAGGTDTQYF. CDR3 bases: TGTGCCAGCAGCCTAGCGGGGGGCACAGATACGCAGTATTTT. V is TRBV2 and J is TRBJ2-3; 10 bases line up with TRBD2. With 6 bases clipped from V and 1 base from J, the junction kept 1 base outside the gene matches. This CDR3 comprises 14 residues. Germline lookup yields CDR1 SNHLY and CDR2 FYNNEI.

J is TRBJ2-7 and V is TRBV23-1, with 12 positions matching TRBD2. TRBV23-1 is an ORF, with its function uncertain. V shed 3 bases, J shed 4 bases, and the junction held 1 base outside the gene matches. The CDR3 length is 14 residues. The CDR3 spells CASSQTSGSYEQYV. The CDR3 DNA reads TGCGCCAGCAGTCAGACTAGCGGGAGTTACGAGCAGTACGTC.

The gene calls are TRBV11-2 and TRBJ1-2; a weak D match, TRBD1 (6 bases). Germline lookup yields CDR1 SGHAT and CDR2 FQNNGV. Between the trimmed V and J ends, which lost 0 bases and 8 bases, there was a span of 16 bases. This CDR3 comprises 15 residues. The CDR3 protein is CASSLEVRGARGYTF. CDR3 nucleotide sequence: TGTGCCAGCAGCTTAGAGGTTCGGGGGGCGCGCGGCTACACCTTC.

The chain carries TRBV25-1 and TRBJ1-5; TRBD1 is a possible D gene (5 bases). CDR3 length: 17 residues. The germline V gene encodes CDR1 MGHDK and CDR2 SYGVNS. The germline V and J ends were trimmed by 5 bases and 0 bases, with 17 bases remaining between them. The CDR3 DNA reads TGTGCCAGCAGTCCCGCTCGACAGACCTATAGCAATCAGCCCCAGCATTTT. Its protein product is CASSPARQTYSNQPQHF.

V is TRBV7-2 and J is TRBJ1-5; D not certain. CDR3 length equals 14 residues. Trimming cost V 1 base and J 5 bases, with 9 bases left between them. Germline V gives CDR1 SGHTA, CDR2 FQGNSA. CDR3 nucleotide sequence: TGTGCCAGCAGCTTAGGTGGCCCCGATCAGCCCCAGCATTTT. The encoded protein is CASSLGGPDQPQHF.

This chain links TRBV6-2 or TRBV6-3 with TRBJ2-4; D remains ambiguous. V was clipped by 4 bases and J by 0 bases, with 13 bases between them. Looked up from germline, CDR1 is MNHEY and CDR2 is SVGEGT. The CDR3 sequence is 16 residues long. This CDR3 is CASSLPRALAKNIQYF. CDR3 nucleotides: TGTGCCAGCAGTTTGCCCCGGGCCCTAGCCAAAAACATTCAGTACTTC.

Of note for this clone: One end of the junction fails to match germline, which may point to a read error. The CDR3 region is CASRKDSPLVF. The CDR3, as DNA: TGTGCCAGCAGAAAAGACAGCCCGTTGGTATTC. The J gene is TRBJ2-6, the V gene TRBV28; D possibly corresponds to TRBD1 (5 bases). The germline V gene has CDR1 MDHEN and CDR2 SYDVKM. There are 11 residues in the CDR3.

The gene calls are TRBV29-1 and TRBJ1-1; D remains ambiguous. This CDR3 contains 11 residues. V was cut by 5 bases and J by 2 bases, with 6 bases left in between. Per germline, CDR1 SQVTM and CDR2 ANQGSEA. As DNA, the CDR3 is TGCAGCGTTCTAGAAAACACTGAAGCTTTCTTT. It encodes CSVLENTEAFF.

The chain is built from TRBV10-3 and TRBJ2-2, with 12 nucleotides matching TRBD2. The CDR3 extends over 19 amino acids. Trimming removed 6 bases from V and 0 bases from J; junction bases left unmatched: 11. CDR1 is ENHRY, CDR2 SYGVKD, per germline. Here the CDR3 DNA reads TGTGCCATCAGCCGGACTAGCGGGAACATCGTCGCGAACACCGGGGAGCTGTTTTTT. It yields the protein CAISRTSGNIVANTGELFF.

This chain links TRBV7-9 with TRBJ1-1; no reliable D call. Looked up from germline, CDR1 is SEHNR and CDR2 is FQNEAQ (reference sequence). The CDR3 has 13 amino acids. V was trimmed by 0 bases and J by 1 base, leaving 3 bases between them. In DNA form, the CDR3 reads TGTGCCAGCAGCTTAGCAGCGAACACTGAAGCTTTCTTT. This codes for CASSLAANTEAFF.